This T cell receptor (beta chain) was identified in a study of blood T cell repertoires in COVID-19 (dated by TCRdb to 2020 to 2022). Broadly, across the study: Collaborator samples came from the United States, Italy and Spain and covered acute and convalescent phases of COVID-19. The prospective study material was composed of cDNA or gDNA derived from T cells, B-cell-depleted T cells, or PBMCs. Subjects who had been exposed to COVID-19, were actively infected with it, or had recovered from it provided the deeply sampled blood TCRbeta repertoires that made up the dataset. The repertoires were released in a freely available public database meant as a resource for research on the immune response to SARS-CoV-2. The samples were drawn from the first 160 participants of the ongoing ImmuneRACE study and from 1,254 subjects provided by 6 global collaborators. A de-identified subject ID, COVID-19 status, age in years and sex were almost always included in the sample metadata. Where available, HLA class I and class II types were taken from metadata supplied by the sample provider and were not determined by assay-based typing.

From V the trimming removes 5 bases and from J it removes 7 bases, while the gene matches leave 7 bases of the junction unaccounted for. From its cysteine to its phenylalanine, the CDR3 spans 14 amino acids. Of the read, only the CDR3 DNA is kept; its 42 bases are in frame from base 1. In the germline V gene, CDR1 corresponds to SQVTM and CDR2 to ANQGSEA. The research as a whole found: Clinical and demographic metadata were provided uncurated, with the amount varying by source and participant.

TCRbeta CDR3 regions were amplified from genomic DNA by means of the immunoSEQ Assay, a bias-controlled multiplex PCR. On the authors' methods: The number of nucleated cells in each sample was estimated by amplification of reference gene primers within the assay. To quantify the absolute abundance of each unique TCRbeta CDR3 rearrangement, sequence reads were collapsed and filtered. Productive Simpson clonality was computed per sample as the square root of Simpson's diversity index over productive rearrangements. As stored in TCRdb, this immuneACCESS dataset retains in-frame rearrangements with V and J assigned. A fraction of the clones does not appear; measured against another copy, unresolved V genes explain less than half of the discrepancy, and the remainder lacks a known reason. The DNA gave D and trimming, while V, J and clone size come from that table. Here the sample has about 210,000 clones; around 80% occur a single time. The top ten constitute approximately 12% of the sample.

In regard to this clone: The antigen it recognizes is unknown. Base-call qualities are not available, and no considerably larger clone is one nucleotide away.

The collaborating institutions used their own protocols to collect whole blood in K2EDTA tubes. For TCRbeta analysis, collaborators shipped samples as frozen whole blood, isolated PBMCs, or DNA extracted from either of those sample types. The V and J segments used are TRBV29-1 and TRBJ2-1; TRBD2 fits 11 bases in the junction. Source material: peripheral blood. The sequence was collected from a woman in her 40s with acute or convalescent COVID-19. The CDR3 sequence is CSVLPGLADNEQFF. The DNA reads TGCAGCGTTTTACCGGGACTAGCGGATAATGAGCAGTTCTTC.